The text below deals with one T cell receptor beta chain. This entry belongs to a study of blood T cell repertoires in COVID-19. Clones were sequenced by immunoSEQ multiplex PCR, and TCRdb holds only the in-frame ones, with some missing. The table includes 120,000 to 150,000 clones, around 87% detected once. The CDR3 consists of 15 residues. Germline V gene data show CDR1 as ENHRY and CDR2 as SYGVKD. V lost 8 bases, J lost 5 bases, and 19 bases lay in between. This TCR was sampled from a woman aged 45-59 years with active or convalescent COVID-19. Sequencing used peripheral blood. This sequence joins TRBV10-3 and TRBJ2-1, with D maybe TRBD2 (5 bases). The CDR3 spells CAILQSGERHNEQFF. CDR3 in DNA: TGTGCCATCTTACAATCCGGGGAGCGGCACAATGAGCAGTTCTTC.